Listed below are T cell receptor beta chains from one sample, sequenced in a study of blood T cell repertoires in COVID-19. Data came from immunoSEQ multiplex PCR; TCRdb stores just in-frame clones and leaves some out. This repertoire shows 650,000 to 800,000 clones, about 90% found once; its top ten account for about 0.26%. The sequenced material came from peripheral blood. The receptor set was obtained from a woman in her late teens or twenties with acute or convalescent COVID-19. Each CDR3 is given with its conserved first and last residue. The order of the fields is J gene, D gene, V gene, clone size, CDR3 protein, CDR3 DNA. The D gene is left open where the match is weak. Size is stated for part of the rows, as once, few or many counts, or as a class when the clone is expanded.

TRBJ1-1	-	TRBV7-9	-	CASSTPETEAFF	TGTGCCAGCAGCACGCCCGAGACTGAAGCTTTCTTT
TRBJ2-7	TRBD2	TRBV6-1	-	CASSEALAGGYYEQYF	TGTGCCAGCAGTGAAGCATTAGCGGGGGGTTACTACGAGCAGTACTTC
TRBJ2-1	TRBD1	TRBV6-5	-	CASSPTGTAYNEQFF	TGTGCCAGCAGTCCCACCGGGACAGCTTACAATGAGCAGTTCTTC
TRBJ2-4	-	TRBV7-8	-	CASSSYLEAKNIQYF	TGTGCCAGCAGCTCATACCTAGAAGCCAAAAACATTCAGTACTTC
TRBJ2-2	TRBD2	TRBV5-6	-	CASSRTSGGTGELFF	TGTGCCAGCAGCCGCACTAGCGGGGGCACCGGGGAGCTGTTTTTT
TRBJ2-5	-	TRBV4-2	once	CASSQEYLGPETQYF	TGTGCCAGCAGCCAAGAATATCTGGGCCCGGAGACCCAGTACTTC
TRBJ2-7	TRBD2	TRBV27	-	CASSLRLAEPYEQYF	TGTGCCAGCAGTTTAAGGCTAGCGGAGCCCTACGAGCAGTACTTC
TRBJ1-2	TRBD1	TRBV29-1	-	CSAKESGTGFNYGYTF	TGCAGCGCAAAGGAGTCCGGGACAGGGTTTAACTATGGCTACACCTTC
TRBJ1-1	-	TRBV28	-	CASSLRVWGDTEAFF	TGTGCCAGCAGTTTAAGGGTATGGGGGGACACTGAAGCTTTCTTT
TRBJ1-5	TRBD1	TRBV24-1	-	CATSDPGQGIQPQHF	TGTGCCACCAGTGACCCGGGACAGGGAATTCAGCCCCAGCATTTT
TRBJ1-2	-	TRBV9	-	CASRGPSAEGYTF	TGTGCCAGCAGGGGGCCTAGCGCGGAGGGCTACACCTTC
TRBJ1-1	TRBD1	TRBV7-3	-	CASSKGQHAEAFF	TGTGCCAGCAGCAAGGGACAGCACGCTGAAGCTTTCTTT
TRBJ1-5	-	TRBV4-1	-	CASSHFGEYQPQHF	TGCGCCAGCAGCCACTTTGGGGAGTACCAGCCCCAGCATTTT
TRBJ2-7	-	TRBV5-5	-	CASSLSAGERGEQYF	TGTGCCAGCAGCTTGTCTGCAGGGGAGAGGGGCGAGCAGTACTTC
TRBJ2-6	-	TRBV6-5	-	CASGGGGANVLTF	TGTGCCAGTGGGGGCGGTGGGGCCAACGTCCTGACTTTC
TRBJ1-5	-	TRBV12-2	-	CASRLDHDMQGRGSNQPQHF	TGTGCAAGTCGCTTAGACCACGACATGCAGGGTAGAGGTAGCAATCAGCCCCAGCATTTT
TRBJ1-1	-	TRBV10-3	-	CAISESSGTEAFF	TGTGCCATCAGTGAGTCTTCGGGGACTGAAGCTTTCTTT
TRBJ2-1	TRBD1	TRBV5-4	-	CASSLGEGAQGDEQFF	TGTGCCAGCAGCTTGGGCGAGGGGGCCCAAGGCGATGAGCAGTTCTTC
TRBJ2-7	TRBD1	TRBV9	-	CASSVGTGGSYEQYF	TGTGCCAGCAGCGTAGGGACAGGGGGTTCCTACGAGCAGTACTTC
TRBJ2-3	-	TRBV7-8	-	CASAGDTQYF	TGTGCCAGCGCAGGAGATACGCAGTATTTT
TRBJ2-5	TRBD1	TRBV11-3	-	CASSVRGHETQYF	TGTGCCAGCAGCGTCAGGGGGCACGAGACCCAGTACTTC
TRBJ1-3	-	TRBV24-1	-	CATSDPYRVSGNTIYF	TGTGCCACCAGTGATCCTTACAGGGTCTCTGGAAACACCATATATTTT